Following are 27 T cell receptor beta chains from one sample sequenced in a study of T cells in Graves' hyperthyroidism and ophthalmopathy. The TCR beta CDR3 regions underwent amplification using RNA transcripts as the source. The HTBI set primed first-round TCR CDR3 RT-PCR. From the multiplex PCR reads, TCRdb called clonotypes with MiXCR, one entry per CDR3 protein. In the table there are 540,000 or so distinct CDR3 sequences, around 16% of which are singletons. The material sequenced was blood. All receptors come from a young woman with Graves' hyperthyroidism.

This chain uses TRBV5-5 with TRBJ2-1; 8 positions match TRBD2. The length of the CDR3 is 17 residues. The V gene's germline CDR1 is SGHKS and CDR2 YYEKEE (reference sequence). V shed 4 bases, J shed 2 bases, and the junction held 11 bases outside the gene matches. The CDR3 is CASSRTISGSAYNEQFF. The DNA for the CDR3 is TGTGCCAGCAGCCGAACGATAAGCGGGAGTGCCTACAATGAGCAGTTCTTC.

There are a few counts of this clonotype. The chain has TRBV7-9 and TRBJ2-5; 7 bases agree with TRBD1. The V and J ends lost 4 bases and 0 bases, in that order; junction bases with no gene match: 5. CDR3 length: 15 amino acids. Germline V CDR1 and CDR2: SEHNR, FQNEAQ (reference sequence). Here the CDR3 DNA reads TGTGCCAGCAGCTCCCGGGACAGTAACCAAGAGACCCAGTACTTC. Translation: CASSSRDSNQETQYF.

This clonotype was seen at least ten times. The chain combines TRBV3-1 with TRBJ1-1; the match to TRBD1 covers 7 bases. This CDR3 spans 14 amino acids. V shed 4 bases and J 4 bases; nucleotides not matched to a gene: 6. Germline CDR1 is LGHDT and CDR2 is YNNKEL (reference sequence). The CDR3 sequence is CASSRQGPGTEAFF. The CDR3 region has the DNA TGTGCCAGCAGCCGACAGGGACCAGGCACTGAAGCTTTCTTT.

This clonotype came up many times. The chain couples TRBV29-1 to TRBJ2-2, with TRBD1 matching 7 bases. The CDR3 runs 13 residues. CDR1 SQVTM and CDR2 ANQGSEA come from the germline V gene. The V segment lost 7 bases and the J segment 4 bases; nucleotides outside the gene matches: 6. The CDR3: CSAVGQFTGELFF. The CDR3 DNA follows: TGCAGCGCTGTGGGACAGTTCACCGGGGAGCTGTTTTTT.

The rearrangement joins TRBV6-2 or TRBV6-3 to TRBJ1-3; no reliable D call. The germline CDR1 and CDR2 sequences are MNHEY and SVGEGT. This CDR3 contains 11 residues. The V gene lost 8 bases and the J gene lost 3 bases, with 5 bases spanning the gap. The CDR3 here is CASFDGNTIYF. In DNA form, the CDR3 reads TGTGCCAGCTTCGATGGAAACACCATATATTTT.

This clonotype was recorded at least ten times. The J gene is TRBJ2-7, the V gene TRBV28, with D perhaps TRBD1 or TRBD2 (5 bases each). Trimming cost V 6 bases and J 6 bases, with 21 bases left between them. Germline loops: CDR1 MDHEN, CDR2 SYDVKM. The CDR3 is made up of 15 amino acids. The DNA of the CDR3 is TGTGCCAGCAGCCTCATGGGACCAAACTTCGGCGAGCAGTACTTC. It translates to CASSLMGPNFGEQYF.

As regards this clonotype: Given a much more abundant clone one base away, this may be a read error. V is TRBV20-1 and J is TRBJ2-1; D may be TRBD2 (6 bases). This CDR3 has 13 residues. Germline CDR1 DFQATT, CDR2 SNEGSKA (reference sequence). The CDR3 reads CSASPLAYNEQSF. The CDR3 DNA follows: TGCAGTGCTAGCCCACTAGCTTACAATGAGCAGTCCTTC.

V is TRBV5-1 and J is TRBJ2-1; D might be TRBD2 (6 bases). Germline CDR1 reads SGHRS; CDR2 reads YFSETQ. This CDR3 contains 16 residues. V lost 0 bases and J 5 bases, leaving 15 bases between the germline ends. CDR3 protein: CASSLVGGTTHNEQFF. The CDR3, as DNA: TGCGCCAGCAGCTTGGTGGGCGGGACGACTCACAATGAGCAGTTCTTC.

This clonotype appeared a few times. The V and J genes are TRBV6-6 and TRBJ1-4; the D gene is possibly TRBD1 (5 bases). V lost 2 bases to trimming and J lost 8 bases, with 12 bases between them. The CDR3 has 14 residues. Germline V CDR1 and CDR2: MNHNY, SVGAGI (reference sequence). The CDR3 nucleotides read TGTGCCAGCAGTTACGGGGGGAGTGGGGAAAAACTGTTTTTT. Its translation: CASSYGGSGEKLFF.

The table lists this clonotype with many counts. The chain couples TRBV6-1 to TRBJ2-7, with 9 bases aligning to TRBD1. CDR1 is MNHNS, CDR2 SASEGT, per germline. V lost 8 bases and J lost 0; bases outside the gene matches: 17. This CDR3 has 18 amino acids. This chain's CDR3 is CASRGSGDRARSSYEQYF. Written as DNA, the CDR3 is TGTGCCAGCCGAGGATCCGGGGACAGGGCACGAAGCTCCTACGAGCAGTACTTC.

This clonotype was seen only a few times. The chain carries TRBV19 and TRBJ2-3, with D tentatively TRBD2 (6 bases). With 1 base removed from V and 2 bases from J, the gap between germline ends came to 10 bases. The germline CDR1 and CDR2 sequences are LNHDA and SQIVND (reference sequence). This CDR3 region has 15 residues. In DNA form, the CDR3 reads TGTGCCAGTAGTATAGGTGCGGGATACACAGATACGCAGTATTTT. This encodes CASSIGAGYTDTQYF.

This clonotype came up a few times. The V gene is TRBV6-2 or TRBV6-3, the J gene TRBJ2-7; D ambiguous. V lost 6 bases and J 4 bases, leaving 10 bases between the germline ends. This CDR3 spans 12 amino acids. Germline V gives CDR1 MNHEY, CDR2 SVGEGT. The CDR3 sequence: CASRRSPYEQYF. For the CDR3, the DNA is TGTGCCAGCAGACGATCCCCGTACGAGCAGTACTTC.

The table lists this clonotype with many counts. CDR3 residues: CASSPPDRGEQYF. In nucleotides, the CDR3 is TGTGCCAGCAGTCCCCCCGACAGGGGCGAGCAGTACTTC. The chain combines TRBV6-2 or TRBV6-3 with TRBJ2-7, with 8 bases matching TRBD1. Losses at the gene ends were 5 bases for V and 6 bases for J; bases not matched to a gene: 6. The CDR3 is 13 residues long. CDR1 is MNHEY, CDR2 SVGEGT, per germline.

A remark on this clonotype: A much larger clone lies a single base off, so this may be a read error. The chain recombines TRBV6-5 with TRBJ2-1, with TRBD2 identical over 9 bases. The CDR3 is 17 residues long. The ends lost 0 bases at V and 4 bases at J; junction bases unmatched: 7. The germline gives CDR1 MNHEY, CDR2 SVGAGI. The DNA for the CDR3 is TGTGCCAGCAGTTACTCTAGGCGGGAGGGCCCGTACAATGAGCAGTTCTTC. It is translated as CASSYSRREGPYNEQFF.

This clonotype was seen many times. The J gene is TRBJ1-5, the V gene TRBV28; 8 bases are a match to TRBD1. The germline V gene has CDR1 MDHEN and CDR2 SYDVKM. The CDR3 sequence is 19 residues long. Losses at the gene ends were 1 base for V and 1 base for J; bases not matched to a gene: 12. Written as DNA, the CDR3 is TGTGCCAGCAGTTTATATAGGGACAGGCGTGTACGCAGCAATCAGCCCCAGCATTTT. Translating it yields CASSLYRDRRVRSNQPQHF.

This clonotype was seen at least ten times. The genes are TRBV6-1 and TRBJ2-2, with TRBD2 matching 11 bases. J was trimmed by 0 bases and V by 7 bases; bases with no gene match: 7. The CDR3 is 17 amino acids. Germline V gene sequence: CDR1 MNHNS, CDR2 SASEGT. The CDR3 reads CASKPGLAVSNTGELFF. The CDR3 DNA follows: TGTGCCAGCAAGCCGGGACTAGCGGTCTCGAACACCGGGGAGCTGTTTTTT.

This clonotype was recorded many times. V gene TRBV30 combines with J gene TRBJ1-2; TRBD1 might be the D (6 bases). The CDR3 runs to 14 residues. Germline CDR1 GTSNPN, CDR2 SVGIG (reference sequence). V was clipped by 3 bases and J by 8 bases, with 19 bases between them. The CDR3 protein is CAWRGPGAPHGYTF. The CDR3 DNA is TGTGCCTGGAGAGGGCCGGGGGCGCCTCACGGCTACACCTTC.

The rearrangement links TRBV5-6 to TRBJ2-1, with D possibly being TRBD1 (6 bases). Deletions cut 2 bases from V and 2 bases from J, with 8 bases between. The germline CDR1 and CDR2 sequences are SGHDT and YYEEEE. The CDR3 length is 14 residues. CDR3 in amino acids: CASSFGQTYNEQFF. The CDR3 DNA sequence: TGTGCCAGCAGCTTCGGACAGACCTACAATGAGCAGTTCTTC.

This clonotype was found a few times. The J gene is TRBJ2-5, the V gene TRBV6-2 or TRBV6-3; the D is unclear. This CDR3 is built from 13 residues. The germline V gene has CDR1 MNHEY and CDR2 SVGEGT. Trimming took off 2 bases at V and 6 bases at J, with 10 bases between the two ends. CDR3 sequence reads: CASSYAGLKTQYF. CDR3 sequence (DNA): TGTGCCAGCAGTTACGCCGGGCTAAAGACCCAGTACTTC.

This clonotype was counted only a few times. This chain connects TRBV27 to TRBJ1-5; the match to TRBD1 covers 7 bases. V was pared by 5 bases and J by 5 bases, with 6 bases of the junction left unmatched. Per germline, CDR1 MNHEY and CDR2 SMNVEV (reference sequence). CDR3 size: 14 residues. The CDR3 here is CASSPWTGHQPQHF. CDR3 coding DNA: TGTGCCAGCAGTCCCTGGACAGGTCATCAGCCCCAGCATTTT.

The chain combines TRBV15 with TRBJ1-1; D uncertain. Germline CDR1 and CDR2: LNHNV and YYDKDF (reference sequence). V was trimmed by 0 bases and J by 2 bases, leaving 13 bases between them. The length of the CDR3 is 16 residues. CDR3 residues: CATSRDPGSVNTEAFF. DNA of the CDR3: TGTGCCACCAGCAGAGATCCCGGGTCCGTCAACACTGAAGCTTTCTTT.

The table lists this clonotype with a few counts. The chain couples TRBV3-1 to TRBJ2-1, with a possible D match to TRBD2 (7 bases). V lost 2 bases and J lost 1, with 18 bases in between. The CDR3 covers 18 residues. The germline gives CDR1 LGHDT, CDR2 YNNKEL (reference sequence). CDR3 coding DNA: TGTGCCAGCAGCCAACGCTTGGGGGGGCTTCGATCCTACAATGAGCAGTTCTTC. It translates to CASSQRLGGLRSYNEQFF.

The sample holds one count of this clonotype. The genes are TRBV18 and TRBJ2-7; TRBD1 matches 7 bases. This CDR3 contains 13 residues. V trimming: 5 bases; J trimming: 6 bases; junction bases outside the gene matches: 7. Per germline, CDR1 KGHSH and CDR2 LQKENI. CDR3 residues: CASSELTGAEQYF. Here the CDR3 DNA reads TGTGCCAGCTCAGAATTAACAGGGGCCGAGCAGTACTTC.

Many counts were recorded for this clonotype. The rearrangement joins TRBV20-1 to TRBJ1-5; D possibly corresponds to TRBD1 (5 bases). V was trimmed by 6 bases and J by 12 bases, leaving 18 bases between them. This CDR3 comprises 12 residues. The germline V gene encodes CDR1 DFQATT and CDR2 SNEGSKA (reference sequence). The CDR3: CSAGTPDGVQHF. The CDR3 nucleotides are TGCAGTGCGGGGACGCCCGACGGGGTCCAGCATTTT.

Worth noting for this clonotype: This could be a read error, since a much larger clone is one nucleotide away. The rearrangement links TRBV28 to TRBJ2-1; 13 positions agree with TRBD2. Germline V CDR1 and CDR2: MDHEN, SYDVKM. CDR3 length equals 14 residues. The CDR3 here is CVSSGLAGVYEQFF. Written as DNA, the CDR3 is TGTGTCAGCAGCGGACTAGCGGGAGTGTATGAGCAGTTCTTC.

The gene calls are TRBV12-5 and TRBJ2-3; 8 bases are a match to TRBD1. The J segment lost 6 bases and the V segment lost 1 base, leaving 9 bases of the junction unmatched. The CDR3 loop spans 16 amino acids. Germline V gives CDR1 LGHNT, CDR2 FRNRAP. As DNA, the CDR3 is TGTGCTAGTGGTTTGGCCTGGGACAGGATGGTTGATACGCAGTATTTT. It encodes CASGLAWDRMVDTQYF. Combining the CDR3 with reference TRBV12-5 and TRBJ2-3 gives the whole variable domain DARVTQTPRHKVTEMGQEVTMRCQPILGHNTVFWYRQTMMQGLELLAYFRNRAPLDDSGMPKDRFSAEMPDATLATLKIQPSEPRDSAVYFCASGLAWDRMVDTQYFGPGTRLTVL.

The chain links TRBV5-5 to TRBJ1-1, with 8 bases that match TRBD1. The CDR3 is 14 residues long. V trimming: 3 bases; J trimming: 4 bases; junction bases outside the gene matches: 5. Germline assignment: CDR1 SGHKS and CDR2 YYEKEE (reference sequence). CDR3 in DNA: TGTGCCAGCAGCTGGACAGGGTTGGGCACTGAAGCTTTCTTT. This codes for CASSWTGLGTEAFF.